One and the same sample provided the 7 T cell receptor beta chains below, sequenced in a study of blood T cell repertoires in COVID-19. Profiled with immunoSEQ multiplex PCR; TCRdb holds only in-frame clones, not every one. This sample has around 140,000 clones, with roughly 85% found just once. Sequenced: PBMCs or T cells enriched from blood (not recorded which). The source of these receptors is a man aged 45-65 years who had recovered from COVID-19.

The gene calls are TRBV11-2 and TRBJ1-6, with 7 bases aligning to TRBD1. J gave up 16 bases and V 5 bases, and 11 bases lay outside the gene matches. The germline V gene encodes CDR1 SGHAT and CDR2 FQNNGV. This CDR3 contains 13 residues. The CDR3 DNA sequence: TGTGCCAGCAGCCTCTACCGGGACAGCCTACTCCACTTT. It is translated as CASSLYRDSLLHF.

The rearrangement links TRBV27 to TRBJ1-6; D is undetermined. The CDR3 spans 16 residues. CDR1 is MNHEY and CDR2 is SMNVEV in the germline V gene (reference sequence). V lost 11 bases to trimming and J lost 0 bases, with 17 bases between them. The CDR3 DNA reads as TGTGCCCCCTCCCGGAGTCAAAGCTCCTATAATTCACCCCTCCACTTT. Amino acid sequence: CAPSRSQSSYNSPLHF.

In its sample, this clone was seen once. The chain links TRBV6-6 to TRBJ1-6; D perhaps matches TRBD1 (5 bases). Between the trimmed V and J ends, which lost 3 bases and 9 bases, there was a span of 12 bases. The germline V gene has CDR1 MNHNY and CDR2 SVGAGI (reference sequence). CDR3 size: 14 residues. DNA of the CDR3: TGTGCCAGCAGTTATAAGGACCAGGGTTCACCCCTCCACTTT. Translating it yields CASSYKDQGSPLHF.

The chain uses TRBV12-5 and TRBJ2-3; D possibly corresponds to TRBD1 (5 bases). This CDR3 comprises 12 residues. V dropped 5 bases and J dropped 4 bases, with 7 bases sitting between them. CDR1 and CDR2 from the germline V gene are LGHNT and FRNRAP. For the CDR3, the DNA is TGTGCTAGTGGTGTAGGGGCAGATACGCAGTATTTT. Translated: CASGVGADTQYF.

The gene calls are TRBV1 and TRBJ1-1. TRBV1 is deemed a pseudogene. CDR3 length: 15 amino acids. CDR3 DNA sequence: TGCACCAGCAGCCAAGGACCGGGGGGCGGCACTGAAGCTTTCTTT. Protein: CTSSQGPGGGTEAFF.

This chain connects TRBV2 to TRBJ2-6; 7 nucleotides match TRBD1. This CDR3 is 15 amino acids long. The ends lost 9 bases at V and 6 bases at J; junction bases unmatched: 11. Germline CDR1 is SNHLY and CDR2 is FYNNEI. CDR3 in amino acids: CARGGSSRQANVLTF. In DNA form, the CDR3 reads TGTGCCAGAGGGGGCTCTTCACGCCAGGCCAACGTCCTGACTTTC. Full variable domain (remainder filled in from reference TRBV2 and TRBJ2-6): EPEVTQTPSHQVTQMGQEVILRCVPISNHLYFYWYRQILGQKVEFLVSFYNNEISEKSEIFDDQFSVERPDGSNFTLKIRSTKLEDSAMYFCARGGSSRQANVLTFGAGSRLTVL.

This clone was counted only a few times. The chain is built from TRBV28 and TRBJ1-4, with 8 bases that match TRBD1. CDR3 length: 16 residues. With 6 bases clipped from V and 0 bases from J, the junction kept 6 bases outside the gene matches. Germline values: CDR1 MDHEN, CDR2 SYDVKM. CDR3 sequence (DNA): TGTGCCAGCAGCCAACAGGGGGTAACAACTAATGAAAAACTGTTTTTT. Residues: CASSQQGVTTNEKLFF.